The clone carrying this T cell receptor beta chain was counted a single time. Its antigen is unknown. This sample's time point: week 35, safety follow-up. Alongside topical imiquimod, each dose of vaccine comprised 300 ug of mutant IDH1 20-mer peptide. The data belong to a study of a mutant IDH1 vaccine in newly diagnosed glioma. Turning to the study itself: Vaccinations were initiated 4-6 weeks following radiotherapy alone, or were given together with temozolomide cycles. The treated group averaged about 41 years old and was around 62% male, approximately 38% female. Findings of the study overall: Across multiple MHC alleles, almost 95% of patients had vaccine-induced responses. Pseudoprogression seemingly bore no relation to changes in top peripheral T cell clonotypes.

The V gene lost 3 bases and the J gene lost 2 bases, with 8 bases spanning the gap. The germline V gene has CDR1 SNHLY and CDR2 FYNNEI. The CDR3 totals 14 residues. TCRdb's table, derived via immunoSEQ multiplex PCR, lists solely in-frame clones and lacks some. Of fewer than 55,000 clones in the sample, 65% to 90% were seen once. V is TRBV2 and J is TRBJ1-3; D perhaps matches TRBD1 (5 bases). The receptor was derived from a woman between 35 and 50 years old with glioma. Some clones in this sample may be carry-over from other donors' samples. Sequencing used PBMCs, obtained from a glioma patient whose treatment included an IDH1 peptide vaccine. This chain's CDR3 is CASSEAGTGNTIYF. The CDR3 nucleotides read TGTGCCAGCAGTGAGGCAGGGACTGGAAACACCATATATTTT.